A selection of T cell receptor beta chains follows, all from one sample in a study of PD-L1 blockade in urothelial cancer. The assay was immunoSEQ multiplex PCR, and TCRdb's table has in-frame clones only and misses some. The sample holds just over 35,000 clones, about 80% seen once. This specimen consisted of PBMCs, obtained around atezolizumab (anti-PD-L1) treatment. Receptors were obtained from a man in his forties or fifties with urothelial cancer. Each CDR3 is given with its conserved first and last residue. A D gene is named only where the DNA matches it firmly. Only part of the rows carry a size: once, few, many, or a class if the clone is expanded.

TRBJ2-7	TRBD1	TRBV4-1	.	TGCGCCAGCAGCGCCGCCCCCGACAGGGATCGAGAGCAGTACTTC	CASSAAPDRDREQYF
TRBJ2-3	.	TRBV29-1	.	TGCAGCGTTGAAGATGGGGCAGGCAAGTATTTT	CSVEDGAGKYF
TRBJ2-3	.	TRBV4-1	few	TGCGCCAGCAGCCAAGATGCGGGAACCGCAGATACGCAGTATTTT	CASSQDAGTADTQYF
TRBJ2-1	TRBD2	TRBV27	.	TGTGCCAGCAACCCCGCGGCGGGAGGAGGTGAGCAGTTCTTC	CASNPAAGGGEQFF
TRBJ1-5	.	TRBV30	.	TGTGCCTGGAGTGACCCCAGGGAGGGAGGTAGCAATCAGCCCCAGCATTTT	CAWSDPREGGSNQPQHF
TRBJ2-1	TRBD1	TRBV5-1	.	TGCGCCAGCAGCTTGGCCTTAGGACAGGTGGGTCATGAGCAGTTCTTC	CASSLALGQVGHEQFF
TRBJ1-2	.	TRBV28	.	TGTGCCAGCTGGATCCCAGGGAATGGCTACACCTTC	CASWIPGNGYTF
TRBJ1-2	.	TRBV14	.	TGTGCCAGCAGCCCCGGGAGTTTTAACTATGGCTACACCTTC	CASSPGSFNYGYTF
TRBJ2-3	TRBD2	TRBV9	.	TGTGCCAGCAGCTTTAGCGGGGTGACAGATACGCAGTATTTT	CASSFSGVTDTQYF
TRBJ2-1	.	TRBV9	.	TGTGCCAGCAGCGCCCGAGGGGGAGCCCCCGAGCAGTTCTTC	CASSARGGAPEQFF
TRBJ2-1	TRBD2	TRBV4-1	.	TGCGCCAGCAGACTAGCGGGAGGGCAAAATGAGCAGTTCTTC	CASRLAGGQNEQFF
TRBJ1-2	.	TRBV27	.	TGTGCCAGCAGTTTATCGCAGCAGGGATATGGCTACACCTTC	CASSLSQQGYGYTF
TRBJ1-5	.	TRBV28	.	TGTGCCAGCAGTTTTTCTGGGGGAGGTAATCAGCCCCAGCATTTT	CASSFSGGGNQPQHF
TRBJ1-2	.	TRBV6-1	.	TGTGCCGGACAAGGGTTCTATGGCTACACCTTC	CAGQGFYGYTF
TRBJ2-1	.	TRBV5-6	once	TGTGCCAGCAGCTTGGAGAGTAAACAGTTCTTC	CASSLESKQFF
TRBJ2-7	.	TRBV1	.	TGCACCAGCAGCCAAGGACTAGCGGTGTACGAGCAGTACTTC	CTSSQGLAVYEQYF
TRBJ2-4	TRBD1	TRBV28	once	TGTGCCACCTTGACGGACAGGGGGCCGAACATTCAGTACTTC	CATLTDRGPNIQYF
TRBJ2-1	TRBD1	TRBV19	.	TGTGCCAGTAGTAGCAGGACAGGGGGCACTGAGCAGTTCTTC	CASSSRTGGTEQFF
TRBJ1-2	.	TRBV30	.	TGTGCCTGGAGTGCCCTCCGTGGCTACACCTTC	CAWSALRGYTF
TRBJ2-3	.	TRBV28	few	TGTGCCAGCAGTCCACCGACAGCACACACAGATACGCAGTATTTT	CASSPPTAHTDTQYF
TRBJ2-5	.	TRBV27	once	TGTGCCAGCTCCCCAAGGGGAGAGACCCAGTACTTC	CASSPRGETQYF
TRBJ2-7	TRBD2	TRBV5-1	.	TGCGCCAGCAGCTTGGGCATCCCACCGGGACTAGAAGGCGAGCAGTACTTC	CASSLGIPPGLEGEQYF
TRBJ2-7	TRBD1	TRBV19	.	TGTGCCAGTAGCGGACAGGACTACGAGCAGTACTTC	CASSGQDYEQYF
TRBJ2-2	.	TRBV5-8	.	TGTGCCAGCAGCTCTACAGGGCGAAAAACCGGGGAGCTGTTTTTT	CASSSTGRKTGELFF
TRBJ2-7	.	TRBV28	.	TGTGCCAGCAGATCCCACTACGAGCAGTACTTC	CASRSHYEQYF
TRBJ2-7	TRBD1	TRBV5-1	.	TGCGCCAGCTCTTCCGGGACAGGGGTGGATAGGTACGAGCAGTACTTC	CASSSGTGVDRYEQYF
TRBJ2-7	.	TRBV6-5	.	TGTGCCAGCAGTTACAAACTAGCATCCGAGCAGTACTTC	CASSYKLASEQYF
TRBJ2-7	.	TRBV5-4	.	TGTGCCAGCAGCTTTCGGGGGTCCTACGAGCAGTACTTC	CASSFRGSYEQYF
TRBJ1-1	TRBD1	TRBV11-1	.	TGTGCCAGCAGCTTAGCACAGGGGATCTTAACTGAAGCTTTCTTT	CASSLAQGILTEAFF
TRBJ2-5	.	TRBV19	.	TGTGCCAGTAGTATAATGGCCCAAGAGACCCAGTACTTC	CASSIMAQETQYF
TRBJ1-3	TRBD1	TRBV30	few	TGTGCCTGGGGACAGGGTGGCTCTGGAAACACCATATATTTT	CAWGQGGSGNTIYF
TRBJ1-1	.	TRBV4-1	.	TGCGCCAGCAGGAATCGGGAGATTGTGAACACTGAAGCTTTCTTT	CASRNREIVNTEAFF
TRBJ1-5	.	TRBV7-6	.	TGTGCCAGCAGCTATCAGGGCATGGGGCCCCAGCATTTT	CASSYQGMGPQHF
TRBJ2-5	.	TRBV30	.	TGTGCCTGGAGTAAACAGGGTTTGGAGACCCAGTACTTC	CAWSKQGLETQYF
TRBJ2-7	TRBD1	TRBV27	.	TGTGCCAGCAGTTTTACAGGGGGCGAGCAGTACTTC	CASSFTGGEQYF